Presented here are 28 T cell receptor beta chains from one specimen sequenced in a study of blood T cell repertoires in COVID-19 (dated by TCRdb to the early 2020s). Receptor amplification or capture employed the immunoSEQ multiplex PCR assay. Drawn from immuneACCESS, this table holds only the in-frame rearrangements with V and J called that TCRdb kept. Clones are partly lost; checked studies trace under half to an unresolved V gene and leave the rest unexplained. The sample includes about 100,000 clones, with less than 95% observed a single time. The ten most abundant clones make up about 6.7% of the sample. The sample comprised peripheral blood. These receptors were obtained from a man aged 18 to 29 with COVID-19, enrolled during active disease.

This chain uses TRBV5-1 with TRBJ2-1; TRBD1 matches 8 bases. CDR3 length equals 16 residues. With V trimmed by 4 bases and J by 9 bases, 15 bases remained unmatched. In germline, CDR1 is SGHRS, CDR2 YFSETQ. The CDR3 DNA is TGCGCCAGCAGCCCTCGACCCAGACAGGGGAACCCTGAGCAGTTCTTC. Its translation: CASSPRPRQGNPEQFF.

This clone turned up a few times. The J gene is TRBJ2-4, the V gene TRBV4-2; 9 bases match TRBD2. J was trimmed by 1 base and V by 4 bases; bases with no gene match: 2. The CDR3 extends over 15 amino acids. Germline V gene sequence: CDR1 LGHNA, CDR2 YNFKEQ. The CDR3 loop reads CASSLSGSAKNIQYF. CDR3 nucleotides: TGTGCCAGCAGCCTTAGCGGGAGCGCCAAAAACATTCAGTACTTC.

This sequence joins TRBV2 and TRBJ1-2; D call uncertain. CDR3 size: 13 residues. V lost 0 bases and J lost 8, with 10 bases in between. Looked up from germline, CDR1 is SNHLY and CDR2 is FYNNEI. CDR3 protein: CASSEAWAMGYTF. In nucleotides, the CDR3 is TGTGCCAGCAGTGAAGCCTGGGCGATGGGCTACACCTTC.

The chain combines TRBV9 with TRBJ1-2, with unresolved D. The length of the CDR3 is 14 residues. From germline, CDR1 is SGDLS and CDR2 YYNGEE. V shed 0 bases and J shed 2 bases, with 8 bases lying between them. The CDR3 nucleotides read TGTGCCAGCAGCGTAGAGGGAGCGAACTATGGCTACACCTTC. It is translated as CASSVEGANYGYTF.

On this clone itself: This CDR3 is also generated by other DNA sequences in the sample. The chain links TRBV3-1 (or the pseudogene TRBV3-2) to TRBJ2-6; D is undetermined. This CDR3 is built from 15 residues. Germline V gene lookup returns CDR1 LGHDT and CDR2 YNNKEL (reference sequence). The V end lost 0 bases, the J end lost 0 bases, and 3 bases lay between the germline ends. The CDR3 loop is CASSQDSSGANVLTF. CDR3 nucleotides: TGTGCCAGCAGCCAAGACAGCTCTGGGGCCAACGTCCTGACTTTC.

The V and J genes are TRBV2 and TRBJ1-1, with D possibly matching TRBD1 (6 bases). Germline CDR1 is SNHLY and CDR2 is FYNNEI. This CDR3 is 14 amino acids long. Between the trimmed V and J ends, which lost 3 bases and 3 bases, there was a span of 11 bases. The CDR3 reads CASSEQGFDTEAFF. The CDR3 DNA reads TGTGCCAGCAGTGAGCAGGGGTTTGACACTGAAGCTTTCTTT.

V usage is TRBV4-1 and J usage is TRBJ2-7; D is unclear. The CDR3 length is 14 residues. V was cut by 1 base and J by 2 bases, with 9 bases left in between. Germline CDR1 and CDR2: MGHRA and YSYEKL. The CDR3 loop reads CASSQGQVPYEQYF. As DNA, the CDR3 is TGCGCCAGCAGCCAAGGGCAGGTCCCCTACGAGCAGTACTTC.

V is TRBV5-8 and J is TRBJ1-1; TRBD1 might be the D (5 bases). Per germline, CDR1 SGHTS and CDR2 YDEGEE. V lost 4 bases, J lost 6 bases, and 13 bases lay in between. The CDR3 has 13 residues. Written as DNA, the CDR3 is TGTGCCAGCAGCCCAGGGTTCGGACCTGAAGCTTTCTTT. This gives the protein CASSPGFGPEAFF.

The rearrangement joins TRBV7-9 to TRBJ2-2, with D unclear. This CDR3 has 14 residues. Trimming removed 1 base from V and 6 bases from J, with 9 bases in between. Germline values: CDR1 SEHNR, CDR2 FQNEAQ (reference sequence). The CDR3 is CASSLVFQSGELFF. The CDR3 coding sequence is TGTGCCAGCAGCTTAGTTTTTCAATCCGGGGAGCTGTTTTTT.

CDR3 region: CASSLDGLNNQPQHF. The CDR3 region has the DNA TGCGCCAGCAGCCTCGACGGGTTAAACAATCAGCCCCAGCATTTT. The chain carries TRBV5-1 and TRBJ1-5; D is uncertain. V shed 4 bases and J shed 3 bases, with 14 bases lying between them. The CDR3 covers 15 residues. Germline values: CDR1 SGHRS, CDR2 YFSETQ.

This clone was detected once. The V gene is TRBV9, the J gene TRBJ2-3, with TRBD2 matching 7 bases. The junction had 4 bases not matched to a gene; V was cut back by 0 bases and J by 0 bases. Germline lookup yields CDR1 SGDLS and CDR2 YYNGEE. This CDR3 comprises 16 residues. CDR3 in amino acids: CASSVASGTSTDTQYF. CDR3 bases: TGTGCCAGCAGCGTAGCTAGCGGAACTAGCACAGATACGCAGTATTTT.

About this clone: The sample holds other DNA sequences that translate to the same CDR3. This rearrangement joins TRBV5-1 to TRBJ2-7, with 10 bases lining up with TRBD1. The germline V gene has CDR1 SGHRS and CDR2 YFSETQ. With 0 bases clipped from V and 4 bases from J, the junction kept 1 base outside the gene matches. This CDR3 region has 14 residues. The CDR3 DNA reads TGCGCCAGCAGCTTGGCGGGACAGGGGTACGAGCAGTACTTC. Translated, it gives CASSLAGQGYEQYF.

The V and J genes are TRBV6-1 and TRBJ2-3; D remains unclear. The CDR3 spans 13 residues. V gave up 0 bases and J gave up 6 bases, with 7 bases separating them. Germline V gene lookup returns CDR1 MNHNS and CDR2 SASEGT. The CDR3 region is CASSEAPGDTQYF. For the CDR3, the DNA is TGTGCCAGCAGTGAAGCGCCCGGGGATACGCAGTATTTT.

This chain links TRBV28 with TRBJ2-1; D remains ambiguous. CDR1 and CDR2 from the germline V gene are MDHEN and SYDVKM. With 1 base removed from V and 3 bases from J, the gap between germline ends came to 7 bases. The CDR3 sequence is 14 residues long. Here the CDR3 reads CASSLLPGYNEQFF. CDR3 in DNA: TGTGCCAGCAGTTTATTACCCGGCTACAATGAGCAGTTCTTC.

The V gene is TRBV5-6, the J gene TRBJ2-5; 8 nucleotides line up with TRBD2. The V and J ends lost 2 bases and 4 bases, in that order; junction bases with no gene match: 16. CDR1 and CDR2 from the germline V gene are SGHDT and YYEEEE. The CDR3 runs 18 residues. The CDR3 sequence is CASSFLTSGDQVPETQYF. The DNA for the CDR3 is TGTGCCAGCAGCTTTTTAACTAGCGGAGATCAGGTCCCAGAGACCCAGTACTTC.

The chain uses TRBV6-2 or TRBV6-3 and TRBJ2-1, with D possibly being TRBD2 (6 bases). The CDR3 loop spans 15 amino acids. The V gene's germline CDR1 is MNHEY and CDR2 SVGEGT. Trimming stripped 2 bases from V and 3 bases from J, with 11 bases between. CDR3 amino acids: CASSYLGLDYNEQFF. The CDR3 nucleotides are TGTGCCAGCAGTTACCTGGGACTGGACTACAATGAGCAGTTCTTC.

The CDR3 protein is CASSLVGTGRVEQYF. The CDR3 DNA is TGTGCCAGCAGCTTAGTAGGAACAGGCCGGGTCGAGCAGTACTTC. This chain connects TRBV7-6 to TRBJ2-7; D might be TRBD1 (5 bases). V gave up 1 base and J gave up 6 bases, with 16 bases separating them. Germline V gene sequence: CDR1 SGHVS, CDR2 FNYEAQ. This CDR3 comprises 15 residues.

This chain connects TRBV7-2 to TRBJ1-5, with D unclear. V was shortened by 1 base and J by 2 bases, with 15 bases between the two germline ends. Per the germline V gene, CDR1 is SGHTA and CDR2 is FQGNSA. The CDR3 is 17 residues long. For the CDR3, the DNA is TGTGCCAGCAGCTTAGGATCAGGCGGGTGGGGCAATCAGCCCCAGCATTTT. Amino acid sequence: CASSLGSGGWGNQPQHF.

The sample holds one count of this clone. V is TRBV24-1 and J is TRBJ2-3, with TRBD2 identical over 7 bases. Germline V gene lookup returns CDR1 KGHDR and CDR2 SFDVKD. This CDR3 is built from 13 residues. V was pared by 9 bases and J by 3 bases, with 5 bases of the junction left unmatched. The CDR3 DNA reads as TGTGCCACCGGCGGGAGAGTAACAGATACGCAGTATTTT. Its translation: CATGGRVTDTQYF.

In its sample, this clone was seen a few times. The V call is TRBV16, the J call TRBJ2-7; a possible D gene is TRBD2 (5 bases). CDR1 KGHSY and CDR2 FQNENV come from the germline V gene. This CDR3 has 12 residues. V was clipped by 5 bases and J by 1 base, with 6 bases between them. CDR3 in amino acids: CASSAGSYEQYF. CDR3 DNA: TGTGCCAGCAGCGCGGGTTCCTACGAGCAGTACTTC.

This chain uses TRBV5-1 with TRBJ1-1; TRBD1 might be the D (6 bases). Looked up from germline, CDR1 is SGHRS and CDR2 is YFSETQ. The CDR3 length is 14 residues. V lost 4 bases and J 0 bases, leaving 10 bases between the germline ends. CDR3 coding DNA: TGCGCCAGCAGCCTGGAGGGGGTGAACACTGAAGCTTTCTTT. Its translation is CASSLEGVNTEAFF.

The V call is TRBV4-1, the J call TRBJ2-7, with 7 bases aligning to TRBD2. The CDR3 extends over 15 amino acids. The V gene's germline CDR1 is MGHRA and CDR2 YSYEKL. V was clipped by 2 bases and J by 0 bases; unmatched bases: 4. DNA for the CDR3: TGCGCCAGCAGCCAAACCCGCGGGAGCTCCTACGAGCAGTACTTC. Translated: CASSQTRGSSYEQYF.

The CDR3 protein is CASSSDRDETQYF. The CDR3 DNA sequence: TGTGCCAGCAGCAGTGACAGGGATGAGACCCAGTACTTC. The chain has TRBV7-3 and TRBJ2-5, with 7 bases that match TRBD1. Germline V gene data show CDR1 as SGHTA and CDR2 as FQGTGA. Losses at the gene ends were 5 bases for V and 5 bases for J; bases not matched to a gene: 5. The CDR3 is made up of 13 amino acids.

The chain employs TRBV12-3 or TRBV12-4 and TRBJ1-2, with D possibly being TRBD1 (5 bases). Trimming took 5 bases from V and 11 from J, leaving 18 bases between them. CDR3 size: 13 residues. CDR3: CASSPRLQGGYTF. CDR3 nucleotides: TGTGCCAGCAGTCCACGCCTTCAGGGTGGGTACACCTTC.

This chain links TRBV28 with TRBJ1-2, with D possibly TRBD1 on 5 matching bases. V was shortened by 6 bases and J by 7 bases, with 15 bases between the two germline ends. The CDR3 sequence is 13 residues long. Looked up from germline, CDR1 is MDHEN and CDR2 is SYDVKM. CDR3 DNA sequence: TGTGCCAGCAGGACGACAGAGGTCTCTGGCTACACCTTC. It yields the protein CASRTTEVSGYTF.

This clone was detected only a few times. Here the CDR3 DNA reads TGCGCCAGCAGTCCGACAGGGGTTCGCGGCTACACCTTC. Protein sequence: CASSPTGVRGYTF. The rearrangement uses TRBV10-2 and TRBJ1-2, with 8 bases fitting TRBD1. Looked up from germline, CDR1 is WSHSY and CDR2 is SAAADI. J was trimmed by 8 bases and V by 5 bases; bases with no gene match: 7. The CDR3 spans 13 residues.

This clone has a single count. V gene TRBV4-1 combines with J gene TRBJ2-5; 9 bases fit TRBD1. Trimming removed 7 bases from V and 5 bases from J; junction bases left unmatched: 11. The CDR3 extends over 15 amino acids. Germline CDR1 MGHRA, CDR2 YSYEKL. The CDR3 nucleotides read TGCGCCAGCACCCGAGTTGGGACAGGGCGTGAGACCCAGTACTTC. As protein: CASTRVGTGRETQYF.

The chain's CDR3 is CASRPRPGSYNSPLHF. The CDR3 DNA reads TGTGCCAGCAGGCCCCGTCCAGGCTCCTATAATTCACCCCTCCACTTT. The chain recombines TRBV28 with TRBJ1-6; D uncertain. Germline V gives CDR1 MDHEN, CDR2 SYDVKM. Trimming took off 6 bases at V and 0 bases at J, with 12 bases between the two ends. There are 16 residues in the CDR3.